Sequencing of this TCR beta chain was carried out in a study of identical twins. Study results and caveats: Weaker excess twin sharing was observed in beta out-of-frame sequences.

This clonotype was counted ten times or more. Antigen specificity is unknown. A clone one base away is much larger, so this may be a read error. TCRdb independently ran MiXCR on the 5' RACE reads; one entry per CDR3 protein. The sample has 1.5 million to 2 million distinct CDR3 sequences, about 32% seen once. Specimen: cord blood. The origin of this receptor is a newborn girl in good health.

The CDR3 nucleotides are TGCAGTGCTAGAGAGACTAGCTCCTACGAGCAGTACTTC. Translation: CSARETSSYEQYF. This chain links TRBV20-1 with TRBJ2-7, with D perhaps TRBD2 (6 bases). There are 13 residues in the CDR3. Looked up from germline, CDR1 is DFQATT and CDR2 is SNEGSKA (reference sequence). V dropped 0 bases and J dropped 0 bases, with 6 bases sitting between them.